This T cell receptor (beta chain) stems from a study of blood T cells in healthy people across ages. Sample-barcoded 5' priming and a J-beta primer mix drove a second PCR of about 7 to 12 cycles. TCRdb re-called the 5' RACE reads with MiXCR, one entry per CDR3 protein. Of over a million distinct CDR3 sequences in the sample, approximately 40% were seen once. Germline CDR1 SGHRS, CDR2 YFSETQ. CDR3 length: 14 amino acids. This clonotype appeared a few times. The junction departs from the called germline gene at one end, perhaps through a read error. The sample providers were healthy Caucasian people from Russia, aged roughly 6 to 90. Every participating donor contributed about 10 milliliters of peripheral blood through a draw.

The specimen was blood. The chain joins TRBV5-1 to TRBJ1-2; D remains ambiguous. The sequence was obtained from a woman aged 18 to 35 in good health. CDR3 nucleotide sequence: TGCGCCAGCAGCCTGGCCGTCGGGAACTATGACTACACCTTC. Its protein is CASSLAVGNYDYTF.